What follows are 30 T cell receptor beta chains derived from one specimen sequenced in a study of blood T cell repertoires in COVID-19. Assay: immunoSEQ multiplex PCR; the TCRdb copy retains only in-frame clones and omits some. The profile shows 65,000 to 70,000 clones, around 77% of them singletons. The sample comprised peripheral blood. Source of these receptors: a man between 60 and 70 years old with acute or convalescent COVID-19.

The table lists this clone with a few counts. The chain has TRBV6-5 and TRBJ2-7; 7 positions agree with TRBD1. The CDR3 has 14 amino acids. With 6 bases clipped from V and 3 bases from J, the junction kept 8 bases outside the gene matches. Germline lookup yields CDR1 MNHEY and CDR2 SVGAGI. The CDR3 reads CASRTGTEVYEQYF. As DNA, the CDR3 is TGTGCCAGCAGAACCGGGACAGAAGTCTACGAGCAGTACTTC.

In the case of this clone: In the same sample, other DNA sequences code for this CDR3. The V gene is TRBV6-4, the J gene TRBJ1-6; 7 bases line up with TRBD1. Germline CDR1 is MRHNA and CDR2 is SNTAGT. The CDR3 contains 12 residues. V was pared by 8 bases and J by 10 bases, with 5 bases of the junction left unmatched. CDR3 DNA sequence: TGTGCCAGCCGACAGGGAGACTCACCCCTCCACTTT. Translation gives CASRQGDSPLHF.

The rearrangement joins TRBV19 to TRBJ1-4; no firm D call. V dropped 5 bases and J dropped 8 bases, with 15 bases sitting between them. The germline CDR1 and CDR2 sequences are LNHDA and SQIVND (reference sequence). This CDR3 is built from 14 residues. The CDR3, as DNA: TGTGCCAGTAGTTCCCTAGGATCGCAGGAAAAACTGTTTTTT. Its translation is CASSSLGSQEKLFF.

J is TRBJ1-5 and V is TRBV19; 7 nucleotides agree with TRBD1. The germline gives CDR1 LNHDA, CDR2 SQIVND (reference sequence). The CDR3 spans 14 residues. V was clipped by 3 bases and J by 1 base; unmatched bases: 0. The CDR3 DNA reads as TGTGCCAGTAGTATGACAGGGAGCAATCAGCCCCAGCATTTT. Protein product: CASSMTGSNQPQHF.

As DNA, the CDR3 is TGTGCCAGCTCACCACCACGTAGCGGGAGGGCTTTCTTT. Translation gives CASSPPRSGRAFF. V gene TRBV18 combines with J gene TRBJ1-1; no clear D gene. Germline assignment: CDR1 KGHSH and CDR2 LQKENI. Deletions cut 0 bases from V and 11 bases from J, with 13 bases between. The CDR3 is 13 amino acids.

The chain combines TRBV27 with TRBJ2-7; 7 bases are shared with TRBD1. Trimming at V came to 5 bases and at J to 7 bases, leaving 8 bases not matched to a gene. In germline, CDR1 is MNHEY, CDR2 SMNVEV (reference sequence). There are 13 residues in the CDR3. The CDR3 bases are TGTGCCAGCAGTGGAACAGGGGCTCGGGAGCAGTACTTC. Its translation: CASSGTGAREQYF.

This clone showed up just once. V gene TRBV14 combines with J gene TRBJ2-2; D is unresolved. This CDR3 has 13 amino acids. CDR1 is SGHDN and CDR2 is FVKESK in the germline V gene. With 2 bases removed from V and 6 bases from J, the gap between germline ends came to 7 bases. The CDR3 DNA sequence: TGTGCCAGCAGCCAACTAGTCCCCGGGGAGCTGTTTTTT. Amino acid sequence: CASSQLVPGELFF.

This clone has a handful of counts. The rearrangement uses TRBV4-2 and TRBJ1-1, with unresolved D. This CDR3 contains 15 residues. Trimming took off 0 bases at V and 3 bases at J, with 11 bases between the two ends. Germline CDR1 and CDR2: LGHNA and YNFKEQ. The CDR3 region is CASSQDLRGYTEAFF. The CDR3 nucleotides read TGTGCCAGCAGCCAAGATCTACGAGGGTACACTGAAGCTTTCTTT.

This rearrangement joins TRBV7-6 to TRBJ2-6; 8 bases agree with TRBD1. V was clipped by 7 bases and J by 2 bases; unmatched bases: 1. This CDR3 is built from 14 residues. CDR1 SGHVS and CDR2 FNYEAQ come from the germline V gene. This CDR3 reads CASIQGAGANVLTF. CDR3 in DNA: TGTGCCAGCATACAGGGGGCTGGGGCCAACGTCCTGACTTTC. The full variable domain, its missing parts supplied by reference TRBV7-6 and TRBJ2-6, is GAGVSQSPRYKVTKRGQDVALRCDPISGHVSLYWYRQALGQGPEFLTYFNYEAQQDKSGLPNDRFSAERPEGSISTLTIQRTEQRDSAMYRCASIQGAGANVLTFGAGSRLTVL.

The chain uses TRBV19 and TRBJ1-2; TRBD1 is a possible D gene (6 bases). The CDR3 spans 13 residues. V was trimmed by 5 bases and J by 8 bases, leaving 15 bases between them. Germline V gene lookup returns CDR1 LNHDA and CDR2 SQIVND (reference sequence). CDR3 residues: CASSALQGLGYTF. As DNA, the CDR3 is TGTGCCAGTAGTGCCCTACAGGGCTTGGGCTACACCTTC. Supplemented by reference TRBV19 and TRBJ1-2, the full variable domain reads DGGITQSPKYLFRKEGQNVTLSCEQNLNHDAMYWYRQDPGQGLRLIYYSQIVNDFQKGDIAEGYSVSREKKESFPLTVTSAQKNPTAFYLCASSALQGLGYTFGSGTRLTVV.

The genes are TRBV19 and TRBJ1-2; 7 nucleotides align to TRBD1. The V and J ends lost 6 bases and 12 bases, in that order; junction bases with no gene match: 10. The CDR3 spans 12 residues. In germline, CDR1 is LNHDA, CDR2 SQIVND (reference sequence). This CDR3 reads CASSTGVLAHTF. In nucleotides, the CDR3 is TGTGCCAGTAGCACAGGGGTGTTGGCACACACCTTC.

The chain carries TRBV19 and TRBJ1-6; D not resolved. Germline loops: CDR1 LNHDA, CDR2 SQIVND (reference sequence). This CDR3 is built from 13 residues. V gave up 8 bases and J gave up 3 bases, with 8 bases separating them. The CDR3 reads CASERGYNSPLHF. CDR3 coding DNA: TGTGCCAGTGAACGGGGCTATAATTCACCCCTCCACTTT.

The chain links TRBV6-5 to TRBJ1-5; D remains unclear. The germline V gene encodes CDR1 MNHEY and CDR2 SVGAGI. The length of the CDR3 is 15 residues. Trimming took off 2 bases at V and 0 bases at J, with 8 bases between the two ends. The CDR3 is CASSYSKYSNQPQHF. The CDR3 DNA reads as TGTGCCAGCAGTTACAGCAAGTATAGCAATCAGCCCCAGCATTTT.

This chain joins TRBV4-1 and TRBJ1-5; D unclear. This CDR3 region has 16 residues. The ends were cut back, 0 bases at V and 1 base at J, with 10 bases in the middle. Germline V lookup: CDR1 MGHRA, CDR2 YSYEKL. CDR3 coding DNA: TGCGCCAGCAGCCAAGACTTAAGCTTGAGCAATCAGCCCCAGCATTTT. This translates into CASSQDLSLSNQPQHF.

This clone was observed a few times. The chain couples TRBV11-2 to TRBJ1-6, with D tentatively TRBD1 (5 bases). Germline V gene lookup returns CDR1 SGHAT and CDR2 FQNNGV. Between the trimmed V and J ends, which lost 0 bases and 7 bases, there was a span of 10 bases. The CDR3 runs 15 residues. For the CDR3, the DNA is TGTGCCAGCAGCTTAGATCCGTCAGGGAATTCACCCCTCCACTTT. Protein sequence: CASSLDPSGNSPLHF.

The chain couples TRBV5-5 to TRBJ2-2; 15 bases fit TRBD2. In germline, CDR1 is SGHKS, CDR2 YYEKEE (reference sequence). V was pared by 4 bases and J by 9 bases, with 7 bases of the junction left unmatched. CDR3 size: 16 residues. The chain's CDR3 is CASSPWTSGGVRELFF. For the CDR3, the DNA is TGTGCCAGCAGCCCCTGGACTAGCGGGGGGGTCCGGGAGCTGTTTTTT. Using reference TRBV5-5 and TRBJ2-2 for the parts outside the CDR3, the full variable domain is DAGVTQSPTHLIKTRGQQVTLRCSPISGHKSVSWYQQVLGQGPQFIFQYYEKEERGRGNFPDRFSARQFPNYSSELNVNALLLGDSALYLCASSPWTSGGVRELFFGEGSRLTVL.

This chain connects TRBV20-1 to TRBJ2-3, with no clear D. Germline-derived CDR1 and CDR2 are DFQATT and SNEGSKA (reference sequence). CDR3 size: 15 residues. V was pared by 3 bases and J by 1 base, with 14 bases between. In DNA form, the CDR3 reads TGCAGTGCTAGTAATATCCAGGATCGCACAGATACGCAGTATTTT. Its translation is CSASNIQDRTDTQYF.

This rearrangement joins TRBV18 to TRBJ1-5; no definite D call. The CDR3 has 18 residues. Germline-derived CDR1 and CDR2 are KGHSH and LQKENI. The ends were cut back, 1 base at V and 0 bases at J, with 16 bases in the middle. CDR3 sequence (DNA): TGTGCCAGCTCACCACGGCGCAGGAAAGACTATAGCAATCAGCCCCAGCATTTT. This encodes CASSPRRRKDYSNQPQHF.

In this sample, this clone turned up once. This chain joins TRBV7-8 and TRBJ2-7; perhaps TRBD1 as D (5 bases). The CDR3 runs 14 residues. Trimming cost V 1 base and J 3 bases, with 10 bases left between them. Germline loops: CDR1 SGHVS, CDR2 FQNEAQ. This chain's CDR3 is CASSLGRVDYEQYF. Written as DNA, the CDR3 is TGTGCCAGCAGCTTAGGCAGGGTCGACTACGAGCAGTACTTC.

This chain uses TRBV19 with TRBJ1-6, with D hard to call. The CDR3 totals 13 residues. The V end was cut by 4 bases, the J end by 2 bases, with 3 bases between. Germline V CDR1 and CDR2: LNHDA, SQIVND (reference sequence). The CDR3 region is CASSTAYNSPLHF. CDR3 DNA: TGTGCCAGTAGTACAGCCTATAATTCACCCCTCCACTTT.

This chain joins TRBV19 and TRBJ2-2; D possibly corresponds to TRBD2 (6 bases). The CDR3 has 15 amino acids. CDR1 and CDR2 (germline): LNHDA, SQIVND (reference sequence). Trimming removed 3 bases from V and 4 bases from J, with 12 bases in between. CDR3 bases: TGTGCCAGTAGTATTGCGCGGGAAGTCACCGGGGAGCTGTTTTTT. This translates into CASSIAREVTGELFF. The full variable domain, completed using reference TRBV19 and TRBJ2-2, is DGGITQSPKYLFRKEGQNVTLSCEQNLNHDAMYWYRQDPGQGLRLIYYSQIVNDFQKGDIAEGYSVSREKKESFPLTVTSAQKNPTAFYLCASSIAREVTGELFFGEGSRLTVL.

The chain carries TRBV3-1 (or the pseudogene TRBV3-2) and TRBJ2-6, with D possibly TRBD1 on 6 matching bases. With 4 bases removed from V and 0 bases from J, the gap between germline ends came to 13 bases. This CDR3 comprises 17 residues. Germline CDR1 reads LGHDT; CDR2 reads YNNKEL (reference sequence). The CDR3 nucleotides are TGTGCCAGCAGCCCAGTTCAGGGGACCTCTGGGGCCAACGTCCTGACTTTC. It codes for CASSPVQGTSGANVLTF.

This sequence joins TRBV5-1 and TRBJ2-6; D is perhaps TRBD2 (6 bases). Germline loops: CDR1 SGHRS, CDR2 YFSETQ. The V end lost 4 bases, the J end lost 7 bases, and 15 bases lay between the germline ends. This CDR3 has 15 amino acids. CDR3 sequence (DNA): TGCGCCAGCAGCCCGATACGGGGGTCTGCCAACGTCCTGACTTTC. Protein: CASSPIRGSANVLTF.

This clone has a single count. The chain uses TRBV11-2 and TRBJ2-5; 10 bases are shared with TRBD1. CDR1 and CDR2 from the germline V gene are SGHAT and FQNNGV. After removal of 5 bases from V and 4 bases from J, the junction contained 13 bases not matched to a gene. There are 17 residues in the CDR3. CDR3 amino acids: CASSKRDRGMVSETQYF. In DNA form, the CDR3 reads TGTGCCAGCAGCAAACGGGACAGGGGAATGGTTTCAGAGACCCAGTACTTC.

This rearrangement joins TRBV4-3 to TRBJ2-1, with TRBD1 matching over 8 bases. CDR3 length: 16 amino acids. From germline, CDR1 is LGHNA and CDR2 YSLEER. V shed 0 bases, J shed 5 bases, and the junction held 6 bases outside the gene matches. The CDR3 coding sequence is TGCGCCAGCAGCCAAGATATCAGGGGGCTTAACAATGAGCAGTTCTTC. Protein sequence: CASSQDIRGLNNEQFF.

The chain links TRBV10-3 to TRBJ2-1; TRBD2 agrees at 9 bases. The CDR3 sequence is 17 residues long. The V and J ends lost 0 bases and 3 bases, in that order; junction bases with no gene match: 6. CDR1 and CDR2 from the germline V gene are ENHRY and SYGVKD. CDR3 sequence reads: CAISESRASGDYNEQFF. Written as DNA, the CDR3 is TGTGCCATCAGTGAGTCTAGGGCTAGCGGGGACTACAATGAGCAGTTCTTC.

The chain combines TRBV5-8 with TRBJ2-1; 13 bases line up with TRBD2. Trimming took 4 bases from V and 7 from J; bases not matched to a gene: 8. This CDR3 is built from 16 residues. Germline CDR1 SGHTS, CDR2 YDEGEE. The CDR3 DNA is TGTGCCAGCAGCACAACTAGCGGGGGGGCCGGGAATGAGCAGTTCTTC. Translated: CASSTTSGGAGNEQFF. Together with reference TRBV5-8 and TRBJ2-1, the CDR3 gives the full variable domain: EAGVTQSPTHLIKTRGQQATLRCSPISGHTSVYWYQQALGLGLQFLLWYDEGEERNRGNFPPRFSGRQFPNYSSELNVNALELEDSALYLCASSTTSGGAGNEQFFGPGTRLTVL.

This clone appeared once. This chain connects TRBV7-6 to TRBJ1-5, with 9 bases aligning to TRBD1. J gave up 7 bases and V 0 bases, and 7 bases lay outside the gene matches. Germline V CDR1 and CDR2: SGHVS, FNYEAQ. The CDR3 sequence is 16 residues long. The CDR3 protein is CASSLAPTGGRQPQHF. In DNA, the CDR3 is TGTGCCAGCAGCTTAGCGCCGACAGGGGGTAGGCAGCCCCAGCATTTT.

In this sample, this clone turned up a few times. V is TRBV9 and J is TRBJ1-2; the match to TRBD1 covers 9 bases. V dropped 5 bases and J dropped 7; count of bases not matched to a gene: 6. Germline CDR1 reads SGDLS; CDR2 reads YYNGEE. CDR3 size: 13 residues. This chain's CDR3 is CASRPQGALGYTF. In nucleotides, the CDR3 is TGTGCCAGCAGGCCACAGGGGGCGCTTGGCTACACCTTC. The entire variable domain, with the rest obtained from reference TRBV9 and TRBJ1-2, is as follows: DSGVTQTPKHLITATGQRVTLRCSPRSGDLSVYWYQQSLDQGLQFLIQYYNGEERAKGNILERFSAQQFPDLHSELNLSSLELGDSALYFCASRPQGALGYTFGSGTRLTVV.

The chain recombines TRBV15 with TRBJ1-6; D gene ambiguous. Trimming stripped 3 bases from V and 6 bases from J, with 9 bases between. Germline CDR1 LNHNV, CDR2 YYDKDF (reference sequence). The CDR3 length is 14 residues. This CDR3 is CATSREMSNSPLHF. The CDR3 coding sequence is TGTGCCACCAGCAGGGAGATGAGTAATTCACCCCTCCACTTT.